This section outlines one T cell receptor (beta chain) sequence together with its context. The method was immunoSEQ multiplex PCR; TCRdb's version includes in-frame clones alone and lacks a portion of them. The sample yields about 120,000 clones, approximately 90% seen once. This record belongs to a study of blood T cell repertoires in COVID-19. The CDR3 loop spans 14 amino acids. Trimming cost V 0 bases and J 3 bases, with 9 bases left between them. CDR1 KGHSH and CDR2 LQKENI come from the germline V gene. Sequencing was done on a sample of peripheral blood. This clonotype was sampled from a woman aged 50 to 60 with acute or convalescent COVID-19. The chain combines TRBV18 with TRBJ2-7; unclear D gene. The CDR3 reads CASSPPVGIYEQYF. As DNA, the CDR3 is TGTGCCAGCTCACCACCGGTCGGTATCTACGAGCAGTACTTC.